This T cell receptor beta chain derives from a study of T cell responses to AZD1222 COVID-19 vaccine. Repertoires were generated with immunoSEQ multiplex PCR, while TCRdb's copy carries only in-frame clones and drops some. The table shows about 120,000 clones, with roughly 90% occurring only once. The CDR3 contains 16 residues. Trimming cost V 2 bases and J 1 base, with 13 bases left between them. Germline V CDR1 and CDR2: SGHVS, FNYEAQ. The material sequenced was peripheral blood, taken on day 0 of AZD1222 vaccination. The V gene is TRBV7-6, the J gene TRBJ2-3; D uncertain. The TCR sequence derives from an adult in good health. DNA of the CDR3: TGTGCCAGCAGCTTATGGATAGGGTCCGGCACAGATACGCAGTATTTT. This translates into CASSLWIGSGTDTQYF.